This TCR beta chain originates from a study of blood T cell repertoires in COVID-19. Study processing details: Counts of nucleated cells, estimated from reference gene primer amplification, were obtained. Only in-frame clones appear in the TCRdb table, and some are missing; sequencing was by immunoSEQ multiplex PCR. V and J calls and clone size are copied from that table; D and trimming were computed from the DNA. The sample carries about 210,000 clones, approximately 86% recorded once. The CDR3 is 16 amino acids. V was pared by 1 base and J by 1 base, with 3 bases of the junction left unmatched. Germline CDR1 and CDR2: KGHSH and LQKENI. Adults between roughly 18 and 95 years of age took part from fewer than 30 US areas. Participant-reported clinical history was the basis for cohort assignment.

The rearrangement uses TRBV18 and TRBJ2-1, with 8 bases that match TRBD1. The material sequenced was PBMCs or T cells enriched from blood (not recorded which). The source of this sequence is a man aged 18 to 30 with acute COVID-19. The CDR3 reads CASSPLDRASYNEQFF. In DNA form, the CDR3 reads TGTGCCAGCTCACCACTGGACAGGGCGTCCTACAATGAGCAGTTCTTC. The complete variable domain, with remaining parts taken from reference TRBV18 and TRBJ2-1, reads NAGVMQNPRHLVRRRGQEARLRCSPMKGHSHVYWYRQLPEEGLKFMVYLQKENIIDESGMPKERFSAEFPKEGPSILRIQQVVRGDSAAYFCASSPLDRASYNEQFFGPGTRLTVL.